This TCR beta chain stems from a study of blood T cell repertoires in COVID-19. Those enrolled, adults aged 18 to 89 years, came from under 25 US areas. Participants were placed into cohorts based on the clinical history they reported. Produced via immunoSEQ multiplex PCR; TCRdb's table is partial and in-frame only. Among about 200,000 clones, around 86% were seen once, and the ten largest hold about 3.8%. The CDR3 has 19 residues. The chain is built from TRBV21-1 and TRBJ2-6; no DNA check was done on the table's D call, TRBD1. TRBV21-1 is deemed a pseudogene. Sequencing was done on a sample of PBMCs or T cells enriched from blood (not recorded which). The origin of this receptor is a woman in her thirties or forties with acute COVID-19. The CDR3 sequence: CASSKTPRQFNSGANVLTF. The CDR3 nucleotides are TGTGCCAGCAGCAAAACGCCGAGACAGTTCAACTCTGGGGCCAACGTCCTGACTTTC.